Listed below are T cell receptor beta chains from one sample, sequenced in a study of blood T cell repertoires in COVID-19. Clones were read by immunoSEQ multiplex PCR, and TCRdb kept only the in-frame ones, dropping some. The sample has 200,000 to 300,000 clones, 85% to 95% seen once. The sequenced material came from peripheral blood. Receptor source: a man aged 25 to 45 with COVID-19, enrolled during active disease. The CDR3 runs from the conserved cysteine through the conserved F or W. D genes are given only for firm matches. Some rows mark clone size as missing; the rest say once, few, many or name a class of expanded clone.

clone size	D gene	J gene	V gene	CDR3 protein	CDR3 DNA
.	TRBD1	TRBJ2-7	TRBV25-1	CASQKRGTGTYEQYF	TGTGCCAGTCAAAAACGCGGGACAGGGACCTACGAGCAGTACTTC
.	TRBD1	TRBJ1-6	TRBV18	CASSFTGTGGNSPLHF	TGTGCCAGCTCATTCACCGGGACAGGGGGAAATTCACCCCTCCACTTT
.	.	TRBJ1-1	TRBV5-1	CASSVLQVNTEAFF	TGCGCCAGCAGCGTACTACAGGTGAACACTGAAGCTTTCTTT
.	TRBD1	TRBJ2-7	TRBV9	CASSGGQGARKVAEQYF	TGTGCCAGCAGCGGCGGGCAGGGGGCGCGGAAAGTGGCCGAGCAGTACTTC
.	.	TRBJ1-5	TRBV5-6	CASSQDLNQPQHF	TGTGCCAGCAGCCAGGATCTGAATCAGCCCCAGCATTTT
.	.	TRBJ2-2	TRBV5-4	CASSLSGAGELFF	TGTGCCAGCAGCTTGTCCGGGGCCGGGGAGCTGTTTTTT
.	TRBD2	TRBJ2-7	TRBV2	CASSEVAGGPLREQYF	TGTGCCAGCAGTGAGGTAGCGGGGGGACCACTACGAGAGCAGTACTTC
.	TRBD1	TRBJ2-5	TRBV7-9	CASSSRTGGETQYF	TGTGCCAGCAGCTCAAGGACAGGGGGGGAGACCCAGTACTTC
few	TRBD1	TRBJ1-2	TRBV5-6	CASRAQGTYGYTF	TGTGCCAGCAGGGCACAGGGGACCTATGGCTACACCTTC
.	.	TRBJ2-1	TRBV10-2	CASLLSDNEQFF	TGCGCCAGTCTCCTCTCCGACAATGAGCAGTTCTTC
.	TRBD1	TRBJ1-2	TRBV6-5	CASIGARGPNYGYTF	TGTGCCAGCATTGGCGCCAGGGGGCCGAACTATGGCTACACCTTC
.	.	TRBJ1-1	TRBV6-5	CASSWGENTEAFF	TGTGCCAGCAGTTGGGGAGAGAACACTGAAGCTTTCTTT
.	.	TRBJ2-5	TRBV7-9	CASSLGRSAETQYF	TGTGCCAGCAGCTTAGGGAGGTCGGCGGAGACCCAGTACTTC
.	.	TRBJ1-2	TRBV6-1	CASSEQGNHYGYTF	TGTGCCAGCAGTGAACAGGGGAATCACTATGGCTACACCTTC
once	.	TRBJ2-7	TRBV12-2	CASRFSTSPSGHYEQYF	TGTGCAAGTCGCTTCTCGACCTCACCCTCCGGACACTACGAGCAGTACTTC
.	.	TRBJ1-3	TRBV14	CASSHRTSSGNTIYF	TGTGCCAGCAGTCATCGGACATCCTCTGGAAACACCATATATTTT
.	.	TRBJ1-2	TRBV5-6	CASSQGQYGYTF	TGTGCCAGCAGCCAAGGACAGTATGGCTACACCTTC
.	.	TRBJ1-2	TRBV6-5	CASTTTQSANYGYTF	TGTGCCAGCACCACCACCCAGTCAGCTAACTATGGCTACACCTTC
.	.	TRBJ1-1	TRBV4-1	CASSHSSTRNTEAFF	TGCGCCAGCAGCCACTCTAGCACCAGGAACACTGAAGCTTTCTTT
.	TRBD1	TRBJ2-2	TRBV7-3	CASSNRDRGYTGELFF	TGTGCCAGCAGCAACCGGGACAGGGGATACACCGGGGAGCTGTTTTTT
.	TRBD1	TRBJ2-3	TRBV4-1	CASSPTTPDRVRTDTQYF	TGCGCCAGCAGCCCCACGACCCCCGACAGGGTAAGAACAGATACGCAGTATTTT
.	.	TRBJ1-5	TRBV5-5	CASSREGIGQPQHF	TGTGCCAGCAGCCGGGAGGGAATCGGTCAGCCCCAGCATTTT
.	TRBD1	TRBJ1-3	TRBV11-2	CASSLTPLTGSSGNTIYF	TGTGCCAGCAGCTTAACCCCCTTGACAGGGAGCTCTGGAAACACCATATATTTT
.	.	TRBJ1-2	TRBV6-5	CASSGRVDSGYTF	TGTGCCAGCAGCGGCAGGGTCGACAGTGGCTACACCTTC
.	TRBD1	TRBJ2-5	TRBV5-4	CASSQRTGVEQTQYF	TGTGCCAGCAGCCAAAGGACAGGGGTCGAACAGACCCAGTACTTC
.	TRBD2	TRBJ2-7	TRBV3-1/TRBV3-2	CASSQYLAGNEQYF	TGTGCCAGCAGCCAATACCTAGCGGGGAACGAGCAGTACTTC
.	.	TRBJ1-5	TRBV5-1	CASSFGDPREGNQPQHF	TGCGCCAGCAGCTTTGGGGACCCCCGGGAGGGCAATCAGCCCCAGCATTTT
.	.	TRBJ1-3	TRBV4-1	CASSQAYMGGAGLRHGNTIYF	TGCGCCAGCAGCCAAGCTTATATGGGAGGGGCCGGTTTGAGACATGGAAACACCATATATTTT
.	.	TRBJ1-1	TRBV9	CASSPQHASAEAFF	TGTGCCAGCAGCCCCCAACACGCGAGCGCTGAAGCTTTCTTT
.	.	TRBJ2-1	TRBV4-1	CASSLTGQTSSYNEQFF	TGCGCCAGCAGCCTAACGGGACAAACGAGCTCCTACAATGAGCAGTTCTTC
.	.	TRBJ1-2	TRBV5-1	CASSPSGGAGYGYTF	TGCGCCAGCAGCCCGTCGGGAGGCGCAGGCTATGGCTACACCTTC
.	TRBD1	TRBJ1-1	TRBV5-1	CASSLTGTGGNTEAFF	TGCGCCAGCAGCTTAACCGGGACAGGGGGAAACACTGAAGCTTTCTTT
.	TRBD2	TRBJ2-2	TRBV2	CASSEFAGANTGELFF	TGTGCCAGCAGTGAATTCGCGGGGGCGAACACCGGGGAGCTGTTTTTT
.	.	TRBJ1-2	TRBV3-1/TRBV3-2	CASSQERRNYGYTF	TGTGCCAGCAGCCAAGAACGGCGGAACTATGGCTACACCTTC
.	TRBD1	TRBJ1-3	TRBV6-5	CASSIQGDSGNTIYF	TGTGCCAGCAGTATACAGGGGGACTCTGGAAACACCATATATTTT
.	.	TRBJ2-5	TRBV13	CASSWATVRETQYF	TGTGCCAGCAGCTGGGCGACAGTTAGGGAGACCCAGTACTTC
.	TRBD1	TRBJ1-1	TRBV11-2	CASSPGQGVNTEAFF	TGTGCCAGCAGCCCAGGACAGGGGGTGAACACTGAAGCTTTCTTT
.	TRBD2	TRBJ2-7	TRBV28	CASTLAGPSSYEQYF	TGTGCCAGCACGCTAGCGGGGCCATCCTCCTACGAGCAGTACTTC
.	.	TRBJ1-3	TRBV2	CASSQGFSGNTIYF	TGTGCCAGCAGTCAGGGATTCTCTGGAAACACCATATATTTT
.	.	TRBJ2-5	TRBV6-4	CARERDKQETQYF	TGTGCCAGGGAGAGGGACAAACAAGAGACCCAGTACTTC
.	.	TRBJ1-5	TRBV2	CASTDGYNSNQPQHF	TGTGCCAGTACAGACGGCTACAATAGCAATCAGCCCCAGCATTTT
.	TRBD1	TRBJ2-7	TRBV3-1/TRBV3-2	CASSQVGTGVNEQYF	TGTGCCAGCAGCCAAGTAGGGACAGGGGTCAACGAGCAGTACTTC
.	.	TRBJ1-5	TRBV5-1	CASSLGDGNQPQHF	TGCGCCAGCAGCTTGGGAGATGGTAATCAGCCCCAGCATTTT
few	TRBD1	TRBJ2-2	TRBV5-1	CASSSGTGAGELFF	TGCGCCAGCAGCTCAGGGACAGGGGCCGGGGAGCTGTTTTTT
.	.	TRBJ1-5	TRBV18	CASSPDGDQPQHF	TGTGCCAGCTCACCTGACGGGGATCAGCCCCAGCATTTT
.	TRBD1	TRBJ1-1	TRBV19	CASKKGQGTSEGEAFF	TGTGCCAGTAAAAAGGGACAGGGAACATCAGAGGGTGAAGCTTTCTTT
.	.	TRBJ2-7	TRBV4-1	CASSQESGTPFYEQYF	TGCGCCAGCAGCCAAGAATCGGGGACACCTTTCTACGAGCAGTACTTC
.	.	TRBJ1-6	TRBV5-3	CARSLKTGHFLNSPLHF	TGTGCCAGAAGCTTAAAGACAGGACACTTCTTAAATTCACCCCTCCACTTT
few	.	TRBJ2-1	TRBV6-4	CASSEDRHNEQFF	TGTGCCAGCAGTGAGGACAGACACAATGAGCAGTTCTTC
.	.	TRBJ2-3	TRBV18	CASSPSDPRGSDTQYF	TGTGCCAGCTCACCCTCCGATCCCCGGGGATCAGATACGCAGTATTTT
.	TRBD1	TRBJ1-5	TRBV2	CASLDRTGSNQPQHF	TGTGCCAGCCTAGACCGGACAGGGTCCAATCAGCCCCAGCATTTT
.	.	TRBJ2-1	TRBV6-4	CASSERLFSYNEQFF	TGTGCCAGCAGTGAGCGACTTTTTTCCTACAATGAGCAGTTCTTC
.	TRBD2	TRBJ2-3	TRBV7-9	CASSLVRGEVDTQYF	TGTGCCAGCAGCTTAGTGCGGGGGGAGGTGGATACGCAGTATTTT
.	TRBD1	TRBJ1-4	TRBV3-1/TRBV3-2	CASSHGTGNEKLFF	TGTGCCAGCAGCCACGGGACAGGGAACGAAAAACTGTTTTTT
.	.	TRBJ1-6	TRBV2	CASSEARPGRGSPLHF	TGTGCCAGCAGTGAAGCCCGGCCAGGGAGGGGCTCACCCCTCCACTTT
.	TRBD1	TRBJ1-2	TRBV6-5	CASSSRDRGNGYTF	TGTGCCAGCAGTTCCCGGGACAGGGGGAACGGCTACACCTTC